Listed below are T cell receptor beta chains from one sample, sequenced in a study of T-cell reconstitution after alpha-beta-depleted transplantation in children. TCRdb analysed the PCR reads with MiXCR anew, one entry per CDR3 protein. There are about 160,000 distinct CDR3 sequences in the sample; 11% occur only once, and about 12% lies in the top ten. The specimen comprised PBMCs, sampled before TCRalphabeta/CD19-depleted stem cell transplant. Receptor source: a boy aged 2-15 years with acute myeloid leukemia, due to receive a stem cell transplant. CDR3s include the opening cysteine and the closing phenylalanine or tryptophan. Each record gives: J gene, V gene, D gene, clone size, CDR3 DNA, CDR3 protein. D genes are given only for firm matches. Size is stated for part of the rows, as once, few or many counts, or as a class when the clone is expanded.

j_gene: TRBJ2-1; v_gene: TRBV27; d_gene: TRBD1; abundance: many; CDR3nt: TGTGCCAGCAGTTTCCGGGACAGGATGTTTTATGAGCAGTTCTTC; CDR3aa: CASSFRDRMFYEQFF
j_gene: TRBJ2-3; v_gene: TRBV7-9; d_gene: NA; abundance: many; CDR3nt: TGTGCCAGCAGCGCCCCCCCTGTGGGACATACGCAGTATTTT; CDR3aa: CASSAPPVGHTQYF
j_gene: TRBJ2-5; v_gene: TRBV5-1; d_gene: TRBD2; abundance: many; CDR3nt: TGCGCCAGCGGGTTCACACTAGCGGACACAGAGACCCAGTACTTC; CDR3aa: CASGFTLADTETQYF
j_gene: TRBJ1-1; v_gene: TRBV5-1; d_gene: NA; abundance: NA; CDR3nt: TGCGCCAGCAGCTTGGAGACAGCTTTGAACACTGAAGCTTTCTTT; CDR3aa: CASSLETALNTEAFF
j_gene: TRBJ2-2; v_gene: TRBV3-1; d_gene: NA; abundance: many; CDR3nt: TGTGCCAGCAGCCCCTTGGGGCTGAACACCGGGGAGCTGTTTTTT; CDR3aa: CASSPLGLNTGELFF
j_gene: TRBJ1-2; v_gene: TRBV5-1; d_gene: NA; abundance: many; CDR3nt: TGCGCCAGCAGCTTGGTGCCGGGCCCTTATGGCTACACCTTC; CDR3aa: CASSLVPGPYGYTF
j_gene: TRBJ2-2; v_gene: TRBV5-1; d_gene: NA; abundance: many; CDR3nt: TGCGCCAGCAGCTTGAGACAGTTGGAGAACACCGGGGAGCTGTTTTTT; CDR3aa: CASSLRQLENTGELFF
j_gene: TRBJ1-6; v_gene: TRBV6-5; d_gene: NA; abundance: NA; CDR3nt: TGTGCCAGCAGTTACGGGGGAGTGCTGTTGAATTCACCCCTCCACTTT; CDR3aa: CASSYGGVLLNSPLHF
j_gene: TRBJ2-7; v_gene: TRBV2; d_gene: TRBD2; abundance: many; CDR3nt: TGTGCCAGCAGTCCTGGGACTAGCGGCTACGAGCAGTACTTC; CDR3aa: CASSPGTSGYEQYF
j_gene: TRBJ2-1; v_gene: TRBV24-1; d_gene: TRBD1; abundance: many; CDR3nt: TGTGCCACCAGTGAACTAGAACCCAGGGGGCTGGAGTACAATGAGCAGTTCTTC; CDR3aa: CATSELEPRGLEYNEQFF
j_gene: TRBJ2-1; v_gene: TRBV7-2; d_gene: NA; abundance: many; CDR3nt: TGTGCCAGCAGCTTAAATTGGGGCGAAGCCTACAATGAGCAGTTCTTC; CDR3aa: CASSLNWGEAYNEQFF
j_gene: TRBJ2-7; v_gene: TRBV10-3; d_gene: NA; abundance: many; CDR3nt: TGTGCCATCAGTGAGTGGGGCTACGAGCAGTACTTC; CDR3aa: CAISEWGYEQYF
j_gene: TRBJ1-2; v_gene: TRBV28; d_gene: NA; abundance: many; CDR3nt: TGTGCCAGCAGTTTCGGCAGGACCTTCGCTGGCTACACCTTC; CDR3aa: CASSFGRTFAGYTF
j_gene: TRBJ2-1; v_gene: TRBV29-1; d_gene: NA; abundance: NA; CDR3nt: TGCAGCGACTCGGCCCTTACATCGGATGAGCAGTTCTTC; CDR3aa: CSDSALTSDEQFF
j_gene: TRBJ2-7; v_gene: TRBV7-2; d_gene: TRBD2; abundance: many; CDR3nt: TGTGCCAGCAGCCTACTAGCGGGGGCCCTCGAGCAGTACTTC; CDR3aa: CASSLLAGALEQYF
j_gene: TRBJ2-3; v_gene: TRBV15; d_gene: NA; abundance: many; CDR3nt: TGTGCCACCAGCGATGGCGAGGCGTACGGCACAGATACGCAGTATTTT; CDR3aa: CATSDGEAYGTDTQYF
j_gene: TRBJ1-1; v_gene: TRBV6-1; d_gene: NA; abundance: many; CDR3nt: TGTGCCAGCAGCCAAGGCTGGAGTCAGGGCGGATGGGTTAACACTGAAGCTTTCTTT; CDR3aa: CASSQGWSQGGWVNTEAFF
j_gene: TRBJ2-7; v_gene: TRBV6-5; d_gene: TRBD1; abundance: many; CDR3nt: TGTGCCAGCAGTCGGACAGGGTTGTACGAGCAGTACTTC; CDR3aa: CASSRTGLYEQYF
j_gene: TRBJ1-5; v_gene: TRBV6-5; d_gene: NA; abundance: many; CDR3nt: TGTGCCAGCAGTTCCAGGGGCGATCAGCCCCAGCATTTT; CDR3aa: CASSSRGDQPQHF
j_gene: TRBJ2-5; v_gene: TRBV3-1; d_gene: NA; abundance: many; CDR3nt: TGTGCCAGCAGCCAAGTTTTAGAGACCCAGTACTTC; CDR3aa: CASSQVLETQYF
j_gene: TRBJ2-4; v_gene: TRBV5-1; d_gene: TRBD2; abundance: many; CDR3nt: TGCGCCAGCAGCTTGGAGCTAGCGGGAGTCGGGCTAGCCAAAAACATTCAGTACTTC; CDR3aa: CASSLELAGVGLAKNIQYF
j_gene: TRBJ1-5; v_gene: TRBV6-1; d_gene: NA; abundance: many; CDR3nt: TGTGCCAGCAGTGATGGGGGGGGCGGACAGCCCCAGCATTTT; CDR3aa: CASSDGGGGQPQHF
j_gene: TRBJ2-3; v_gene: TRBV12-3/TRBV12-4; d_gene: NA; abundance: NA; CDR3nt: TGTGCCACCACACCCAGAGCAGATACGCAGTATTTT; CDR3aa: CATTPRADTQYF
j_gene: TRBJ2-3; v_gene: TRBV7-9; d_gene: NA; abundance: many; CDR3nt: TGTGCCAGCAGCTTCCCTAGCAGGGGCACAGATACGCAGTATTTT; CDR3aa: CASSFPSRGTDTQYF
j_gene: TRBJ1-5; v_gene: TRBV6-1; d_gene: NA; abundance: many; CDR3nt: TGTGCCACCTACTCCGGAGACAGCAATCAGCCCCAGCATTTT; CDR3aa: CATYSGDSNQPQHF
j_gene: TRBJ2-5; v_gene: TRBV7-9; d_gene: NA; abundance: many; CDR3nt: TGTGCCAGCAGCTTTGGGAACCGGGTCCAAGAGACCCAGTACTTC; CDR3aa: CASSFGNRVQETQYF
j_gene: TRBJ2-5; v_gene: TRBV6-5; d_gene: NA; abundance: many; CDR3nt: TGTGCCAGCAGTTACGCGTTAGCTTACGTTGAAGAGACCCAGTACTTC; CDR3aa: CASSYALAYVEETQYF
j_gene: TRBJ2-5; v_gene: TRBV18; d_gene: NA; abundance: many; CDR3nt: TGTGCCAGCTCACCATTGGAAGCGGAGACCCAGTACTTC; CDR3aa: CASSPLEAETQYF
j_gene: TRBJ2-7; v_gene: TRBV4-1; d_gene: TRBD2; abundance: many; CDR3nt: TGCGCCAGCAGCCAAGGGACTAGCGGGAGGTACGAGCAGTACTTC; CDR3aa: CASSQGTSGRYEQYF
j_gene: TRBJ2-2; v_gene: TRBV12-3/TRBV12-4; d_gene: TRBD1; abundance: many; CDR3nt: TGTGCCAGCAGTTTGGACAGGACGAACACCGGGGAGCTGTTTTTT; CDR3aa: CASSLDRTNTGELFF
j_gene: TRBJ2-5; v_gene: TRBV12-3/TRBV12-4; d_gene: NA; abundance: many; CDR3nt: TGTGCCAGCAGTTCCCCCCAACGGGCACGAGAGACCCAGTACTTC; CDR3aa: CASSSPQRARETQYF